The 27 T cell receptor beta chains listed next were all sequenced from one sample in a study of cytomegalovirus exposure and HLA in healthy donors. The PCR ran on 60 Vbeta and 13 Jbeta primers. Assay: immunoSEQ multiplex PCR; the TCRdb copy retains only in-frame clones and omits some. The sample records about 150,000 clones, roughly 80% being singletons. The sequencing input was PBMCs. The origin of the receptors is a man aged 18 to 30 in good health and CMV-seronegative.

The genes are TRBV7-2 and TRBJ2-7; perhaps TRBD1 as D (8 bases). V lost 5 bases and J lost 5, with 31 bases in between. Germline values: CDR1 SGHTA, CDR2 FQGNSA. The CDR3 is made up of 19 amino acids. DNA for the CDR3: TGTGCCAGCAGCCCACTGGGTCAGGGGGCATTTGCGGGAGTGAACGAGCAGTACTTC. It encodes CASSPLGQGAFAGVNEQYF.

The rearrangement uses TRBV5-4 and TRBJ2-7, with no clear D. CDR3 length: 15 amino acids. V lost 3 bases and J 3 bases, leaving 16 bases between the germline ends. Looked up from germline, CDR1 is SGHNT and CDR2 is YYREEE (reference sequence). The CDR3 sequence is CASSWSWAGSYEQYF. The CDR3 region has the DNA TGTGCCAGCAGCTGGTCGTGGGCCGGCAGCTACGAGCAGTACTTC.

The chain joins TRBV28 to TRBJ2-4; 9 bases match TRBD1. After removal of 5 bases from V and 6 bases from J, the junction contained 5 bases not matched to a gene. This CDR3 has 14 residues. CDR1 and CDR2 from the germline V gene are MDHEN and SYDVKM. CDR3 DNA: TGTGCCAGCAGTGTCGAGGACAGGGGAAACATTCAGTACTTC. As protein: CASSVEDRGNIQYF.

The genes are TRBV7-2 and TRBJ2-1; D gene ambiguous. V dropped 5 bases and J dropped 10 bases, with 9 bases sitting between them. Germline V lookup: CDR1 SGHTA, CDR2 FQGNSA. The CDR3 contains 11 residues. CDR3 sequence (DNA): TGTGCCAGCAGCCAAATAGAGGAGCAGTTCTTC. Its translation is CASSQIEEQFF.

The chain links TRBV6-5 to TRBJ1-5, with D possibly TRBD1 on 6 matching bases. Germline V gene lookup returns CDR1 MNHEY and CDR2 SVGAGI. This CDR3 has 13 residues. Trimming cost V 4 bases and J 7 bases, with 11 bases left between them. The DNA for the CDR3 is TGTGCCAGCAGTTCGGGGGGCACCCAGCCCCAGCATTTT. Its translation is CASSSGGTQPQHF.

This clone came up once. The genes are TRBV9 and TRBJ2-5; unclear D gene. The V gene's germline CDR1 is SGDLS and CDR2 YYNGEE. The V gene lost 4 bases and the J gene lost 1 base, with 14 bases spanning the gap. The CDR3 is made up of 15 amino acids. The CDR3 DNA is TGTGCCAGCAGCCCCCGTTTACGGAGCCAAGAGACCCAGTACTTC. Its translation: CASSPRLRSQETQYF.

V gene TRBV5-1 combines with J gene TRBJ2-2; TRBD1 is a possible D gene (6 bases). The CDR3 is 15 amino acids. Trimming pared 0 bases from V and 7 bases from J, leaving 13 bases between. The germline V gene has CDR1 SGHRS and CDR2 YFSETQ. DNA of the CDR3: TGCGCCAGCAGCTTGGACAGGGAAGTATACGGGGAGCTGTTTTTT. Encoded protein: CASSLDREVYGELFF.

This clone was found once. CDR3 in DNA: TGTGCCAGCAGCTTAGGTGCTAGCGGGCCCATCACAGATACGCAGTATTTT. This encodes CASSLGASGPITDTQYF. This chain uses TRBV7-9 with TRBJ2-3; TRBD2 agrees at 8 bases. There are 17 residues in the CDR3. From germline, CDR1 is SEHNR and CDR2 FQNEAQ (reference sequence). The junction had 8 bases not matched to a gene; V was cut back by 1 base and J by 2 bases.

This chain uses TRBV5-4 with TRBJ2-5; TRBD2 is a possible D gene (6 bases). The V end lost 0 bases, the J end lost 9 bases, and 9 bases lay between the germline ends. The V gene's germline CDR1 is SGHNT and CDR2 YYREEE (reference sequence). The CDR3 consists of 12 residues. CDR3 residues: CASSLVGGAQYF. The CDR3 bases are TGTGCCAGCAGCTTGGTAGGAGGGGCCCAGTACTTC. Variable domain in full (rest from reference TRBV5-4 and TRBJ2-5): ETGVTQSPTHLIKTRGQQVTLRCSSQSGHNTVSWYQQALGQGPQFIFQYYREEENGRGNFPPRFSGLQFPNYSSELNVNALELDDSALYLCASSLVGGAQYFGPGTRLLVL.

The chain has TRBV21-1 and TRBJ1-1. TRBV21-1 is classified as a pseudogene. The CDR3 is made up of 14 amino acids. The CDR3 loop is CASSKDGGNTEAFF. The CDR3, as DNA: TGTGCCAGCAGCAAAGACGGGGGGAACACTGAAGCTTTCTTT.

The chain recombines TRBV27 with TRBJ2-7; 10 positions agree with TRBD2. This CDR3 spans 13 amino acids. The germline gives CDR1 MNHEY, CDR2 SMNVEV (reference sequence). Germline trimming cut 2 bases from V and 6 bases from J; bases unmatched to any gene: 1. CDR3 sequence reads: CASSLGTSAEQYF. The DNA for the CDR3 is TGTGCCAGCAGTTTAGGGACTAGCGCCGAGCAGTACTTC.

The gene calls are TRBV19 and TRBJ2-5; possibly TRBD2 for D (6 bases). The J call is doubtful: the DNA matches TRBJ2-7 better. This CDR3 has 16 residues. The germline V gene has CDR1 LNHDA and CDR2 SQIVND (reference sequence). DNA for the CDR3: TGTGCCAGTAGTATCCGACTCCCACAGGAGGGCTACGAGCAGTACTTC. Amino acids: CASSIRLPQEGYEQYF.

This chain joins TRBV19 and TRBJ1-2; D perhaps matches TRBD1 (5 bases). This CDR3 has 16 residues. The V end lost 5 bases, the J end lost 4 bases, and 20 bases lay between the germline ends. Germline loops: CDR1 LNHDA, CDR2 SQIVND (reference sequence). Here the CDR3 DNA reads TGTGCCAGTAGTCTCCCCGGGGGGGGACTCGTCTATGGCTACACCTTC. Translating gives CASSLPGGGLVYGYTF.

The chain uses TRBV2 and TRBJ2-1, with D uncertain. The CDR3 extends over 10 amino acids. V was trimmed by 6 bases and J by 7 bases, leaving 4 bases between them. Germline V gene lookup returns CDR1 SNHLY and CDR2 FYNNEI. The CDR3 sequence is CASRLNEQFF. The DNA of the CDR3 is TGTGCCAGCAGACTAAATGAGCAGTTCTTC.

The rearrangement links TRBV5-1 to TRBJ2-5, with TRBD1 matching 7 bases. The CDR3 has 14 residues. J gave up 2 bases and V 2 bases, and 3 bases lay outside the gene matches. CDR1 is SGHRS and CDR2 is YFSETQ in the germline V gene. The CDR3 bases are TGCGCCAGCAGCTTAGGGGGCACTCAAGAGACCCAGTACTTC. Protein product: CASSLGGTQETQYF.

This chain uses TRBV9 with TRBJ2-5; D is possibly TRBD2 (5 bases). V gave up 4 bases and J gave up 3 bases, with 19 bases separating them. The CDR3 is 16 amino acids. Germline V gene sequence: CDR1 SGDLS, CDR2 YYNGEE. The CDR3 sequence is CASSSRSGILKETQYF. CDR3 DNA: TGTGCCAGCAGCTCCCGGTCGGGAATCCTTAAAGAGACCCAGTACTTC.

This clone came up once. V and J are TRBV4-1 and TRBJ2-5, with 9 positions matching TRBD1. J gave up 5 bases and V 0 bases, and 7 bases lay outside the gene matches. This CDR3 has 16 amino acids. Germline CDR1 and CDR2: MGHRA and YSYEKL. The CDR3 reads CASSQDPGQGGETQYF. The CDR3 region has the DNA TGCGCCAGCAGCCAAGACCCGGGACAGGGAGGGGAGACCCAGTACTTC.

This chain joins TRBV11-2 and TRBJ1-1; 7 nucleotides align to TRBD1. This CDR3 contains 13 residues. Germline CDR1 reads SGHAT; CDR2 reads FQNNGV. The ends lost 5 bases at V and 5 bases at J; junction bases unmatched: 5. The CDR3, as DNA: TGTGCCAGCAGCATTCAGGGGGGAACTGAAGCTTTCTTT. Translation gives CASSIQGGTEAFF.

The genes are TRBV15 and TRBJ2-7, with D perhaps matching TRBD2 (6 bases). CDR1 LNHNV and CDR2 YYDKDF come from the germline V gene (reference sequence). V was clipped by 1 base and J by 1 base, with 14 bases between them. The CDR3 consists of 16 residues. Written as DNA, the CDR3 is TGTGCCACCAGCAGAGGGGACTCCTCATCGTCCTACGAGCAGTACTTC. As protein: CATSRGDSSSSYEQYF.

The chain employs TRBV9 and TRBJ2-2, with TRBD2 matching over 11 bases. V was pared by 3 bases and J by 5 bases, with 3 bases of the junction left unmatched. The CDR3 contains 15 residues. The V gene's germline CDR1 is SGDLS and CDR2 YYNGEE. The CDR3 DNA reads as TGTGCCAGCAGCGCCCGACTAGCGGGAACCGGGGAGCTGTTTTTT. This encodes CASSARLAGTGELFF.

The CDR3 DNA reads TGCAGCGTTGTAGCGGGAGGGAGTGGTACGCAGTATTTT. Its translation is CSVVAGGSGTQYF. This chain joins TRBV29-1 and TRBJ2-3, with 11 bases identical to TRBD2. The CDR3 totals 13 residues. V gave up 4 bases and J gave up 8 bases; unmatched junction bases: 5. From germline, CDR1 is SQVTM and CDR2 ANQGSEA.

The chain employs TRBV10-1 and TRBJ2-7, with D maybe TRBD2 (5 bases). Germline loops: CDR1 WNHNN, CDR2 SYGVQD (reference sequence). Trimming shortened V by 4 bases and J by 6 bases, and 16 bases separated the two germline ends. The length of the CDR3 is 14 residues. The CDR3 loop reads CASSGGLLVGEQYF. As DNA, the CDR3 is TGCGCCAGCAGTGGTGGACTCCTGGTCGGCGAGCAGTACTTC.

V is TRBV5-8 and J is TRBJ2-5; D possibly corresponds to TRBD1 (5 bases). The CDR3 sequence is 13 residues long. Germline CDR1 and CDR2: SGHTS and YDEGEE. The V and J ends lost 4 bases and 5 bases respectively, with 12 bases between them. The CDR3 DNA reads as TGTGCCAGCAGCGTGGACACCTCTGAGACCCAGTACTTC. As protein: CASSVDTSETQYF.

The chain links TRBV7-2 to TRBJ2-3; 11 nucleotides line up with TRBD2. With V trimmed by 5 bases and J by 8 bases, 21 bases remained unmatched. The germline CDR1 and CDR2 sequences are SGHTA and FQGNSA. The CDR3 has 19 amino acids. The CDR3 here is CASSPRRASGRPGGGTQYF. As DNA, the CDR3 is TGTGCCAGCAGCCCCAGGAGGGCTAGCGGGAGGCCCGGAGGGGGTACGCAGTATTTT. Based on the CDR3 plus reference TRBV7-2 and TRBJ2-3, the full variable domain is GAGVSQSPSNKVTEKGKDVELRCDPISGHTALYWYRQSLGQGLEFLIYFQGNSAPDKSGLPSDRFSAERTGGSVSTLTIQRTQQEDSAVYLCASSPRRASGRPGGGTQYFGPGTRLTVL.

This chain connects TRBV10-3 to TRBJ2-7; perhaps TRBD2 as D (6 bases). Germline CDR1 reads ENHRY; CDR2 reads SYGVKD. Trimming removed 2 bases at V and 2 bases at J, with 16 bases between. This CDR3 has 16 amino acids. DNA of the CDR3: TGTGCCATCAGTGAGGGGAGAGAGCGGGCCGCCTACGAGCAGTACTTC. This gives the protein CAISEGRERAAYEQYF.

This clone appeared once. V is TRBV2 and J is TRBJ2-2; D possibly corresponds to TRBD2 (5 bases). Looked up from germline, CDR1 is SNHLY and CDR2 is FYNNEI. V shed 6 bases and J shed 5 bases, with 13 bases lying between them. There are 14 residues in the CDR3. The CDR3 here is CASSDYPSTGELFF. CDR3 nucleotide sequence: TGTGCCAGCAGCGACTACCCCTCGACCGGGGAGCTGTTTTTT.

The rearrangement uses TRBV28 and TRBJ2-2; TRBD1 might be the D (5 bases). The germline CDR1 and CDR2 sequences are MDHEN and SYDVKM. The V end was cut by 6 bases, the J end by 0 bases, with 11 bases between. The length of the CDR3 is 15 residues. Here the CDR3 reads CASSSRATNTGELFF. DNA for the CDR3: TGTGCCAGCAGCTCCAGGGCAACGAACACCGGGGAGCTGTTTTTT.